Below are 20 T cell receptor beta chains sequenced from a single sample in a study of regulatory T cells in long-lasting Graves disease (dated by TCRdb to about 2021). The sample's time point, from its label and the paper: newly diagnosed GD, antithyroid drugs for less than 3 months. For both TCR sequencing and RNA sequencing, RNA was extracted from PBMCs using TRIzol. Libraries were built with multiplex PCR. Sequencer: Illumina HiSeq 4000. CDR3 regions were amplified by Arm-PCR with iRepertoire HTBI primers to construct TCR beta libraries. TCRdb took the public reads, trimmed them with fastp at Q25, ran MiXCR for clone calling and kept in-frame beta chains. CDR3 protein duplicates are merged, each entry listing the most common genes and DNA. In all, the sample holds fewer than 400,000 distinct CDR3 sequences, and about 18% of those were seen once. The ten largest make up less than 40% of the sample.

The sequences come from peripheral blood mononuclear cells (PBMCs), collected at new diagnosis, from a patient treated with antithyroid drugs. The receptors shown here come from a female donor with Graves disease.

This clonotype was seen many times. Given a much more abundant clone one base away, this may be a read error. This rearrangement joins TRBV6-1 to TRBJ1-5; tentative D call: TRBD1 (6 bases). V was cut by 5 bases and J by 2 bases, with 10 bases left in between. The germline CDR1 and CDR2 sequences are MNHNS and SASEGT. This CDR3 spans 14 amino acids. This chain's CDR3 is CASSQRQGNQPQHF. CDR3 nucleotides: TGTGCCAGCAGTCAACGACAGGGCAATCAGCCCCAGCATTTT.

This clonotype was recorded at least ten times. The J gene is TRBJ2-1, the V gene TRBV28; 7 nucleotides line up with TRBD2. V was clipped by 4 bases and J by 3 bases; unmatched bases: 12. The CDR3 spans 17 residues. Per the germline V gene, CDR1 is MDHEN and CDR2 is SYDVKM. CDR3: CASSSPSRERGYNEQFF. The DNA for the CDR3 is TGTGCCAGCAGTTCCCCCTCCAGGGAGCGGGGCTACAATGAGCAGTTCTTC.

This clonotype was counted many times. This sequence joins TRBV18 and TRBJ2-2, with D possibly being TRBD1 (6 bases). The CDR3 contains 14 residues. Germline V gene sequence: CDR1 KGHSH, CDR2 LQKENI. Trimming pared 2 bases from V and 5 bases from J, leaving 9 bases between. Here the CDR3 reads CASSPIGQTGELFF. The CDR3 nucleotides are TGTGCCAGCTCACCAATTGGACAGACCGGGGAGCTGTTTTTT. The entire variable domain, with the rest obtained from reference TRBV18 and TRBJ2-2, is as follows: NAGVMQNPRHLVRRRGQEARLRCSPMKGHSHVYWYRQLPEEGLKFMVYLQKENIIDESGMPKERFSAEFPKEGPSILRIQQVVRGDSAAYFCASSPIGQTGELFFGEGSRLTVL.

This clonotype has only a few counts. This chain links TRBV19 with TRBJ2-7; no clear D. CDR1 LNHDA and CDR2 SQIVND come from the germline V gene (reference sequence). The CDR3 is made up of 14 amino acids. Deletions cut 3 bases from V and 1 base from J, with 10 bases between. The CDR3 spells CASSMRPGSYEQYF. CDR3 DNA sequence: TGTGCCAGTAGTATGAGACCTGGGTCCTACGAGCAGTACTTC.

This clonotype was counted ten times or more. The rearrangement links TRBV28 to TRBJ1-5; TRBD1 is a possible D gene (5 bases). Germline V gives CDR1 MDHEN, CDR2 SYDVKM. The CDR3 sequence is 16 residues long. Trimming took 2 bases from V and 4 from J, leaving 15 bases between them. The CDR3, as DNA: TGTGCCAGCAGTTTACTCCTACAGGCCCTTAATCAGCCCCAGCATTTT. Translating it yields CASSLLLQALNQPQHF.

This clonotype was seen at least ten times. The rearrangement joins TRBV7-9 to TRBJ1-1; 7 bases align to TRBD1. The junction had 5 bases not matched to a gene; V was cut back by 5 bases and J by 5 bases. Germline-derived CDR1 and CDR2 are SEHNR and FQNEAQ (reference sequence). This CDR3 has 13 residues. The CDR3 nucleotides read TGTGCCAGCAGCCAGGGACAGAGTACTGAAGCTTTCTTT. The encoded protein is CASSQGQSTEAFF.

This clonotype was observed at least ten times. The J gene is TRBJ2-7, the V gene TRBV29-1; 8 bases are shared with TRBD2. The CDR3 loop spans 14 amino acids. J lost 0 bases, V lost 7 bases, and 8 bases had no gene match. CDR1 SQVTM and CDR2 ANQGSEA come from the germline V gene. Here the CDR3 reads CSANSGGSSYEQYF. CDR3 nucleotide sequence: TGCAGCGCGAACTCGGGGGGGAGCTCCTACGAGCAGTACTTC.

This clonotype was observed at least ten times. The rearrangement joins TRBV28 to TRBJ1-4, with 8 bases that match TRBD1. Trimming cost V 4 bases and J 6 bases; bases outside gene matches: 4. This CDR3 comprises 14 residues. Germline V CDR1 and CDR2: MDHEN, SYDVKM. CDR3 nucleotide sequence: TGTGCCAGCAGTTCCGGACAGGGTGATGAAAAACTGTTTTTT. It yields the protein CASSSGQGDEKLFF.

This clonotype was counted at least ten times. The chain has TRBV7-2 and TRBJ2-7; 9 bases map to TRBD1. CDR1 and CDR2 from the germline V gene are SGHTA and FQGNSA. V shed 7 bases, J shed 2 bases, and the junction held 12 bases outside the gene matches. The CDR3 runs to 16 residues. The CDR3 spells CASTRQGQGGAYEQYF. DNA for the CDR3: TGTGCCAGCACGCGACAGGGACAGGGTGGGGCCTACGAGCAGTACTTC. Full variable domain (remainder filled in from reference TRBV7-2 and TRBJ2-7): GAGVSQSPSNKVTEKGKDVELRCDPISGHTALYWYRQSLGQGLEFLIYFQGNSAPDKSGLPSDRFSAERTGGSVSTLTIQRTQQEDSAVYLCASTRQGQGGAYEQYFGPGTRLTVT.

This clonotype was observed at least ten times. The rearrangement links TRBV10-1 to TRBJ1-1; D unresolved. The ends were cut back, 10 bases at V and 1 base at J, with 13 bases in the middle. Germline lookup yields CDR1 WNHNN and CDR2 SYGVQD (reference sequence). The length of the CDR3 is 13 residues. CDR3: CATKNPGNTEAFF. The CDR3 bases are TGCGCCACGAAAAACCCGGGGAACACTGAAGCTTTCTTT.

The chain combines TRBV19 with TRBJ2-2, with D perhaps TRBD2 (5 bases). The CDR3 totals 14 residues. Germline assignment: CDR1 LNHDA and CDR2 SQIVND (reference sequence). Trimming removed 3 bases from V and 5 bases from J, with 10 bases in between. CDR3 DNA sequence: TGTGCCAGTAGTATTGGACTCTTTACCGGGGAGCTGTTTTTT. Translation gives CASSIGLFTGELFF.

Here the CDR3 reads CASNPSGSSYNEQFF. The CDR3 DNA reads as TGTGCCAGCAATCCAAGCGGGAGCTCCTACAATGAGCAGTTCTTC. The chain joins TRBV6-1 to TRBJ2-1, with 8 bases that match TRBD2. Losses at the gene ends were 7 bases for V and 0 bases for J; bases not matched to a gene: 5. CDR3 size: 15 residues. Germline CDR1 MNHNS, CDR2 SASEGT.

The table lists this clonotype with many counts. The rearrangement uses TRBV7-2 and TRBJ2-7, with 9 nucleotides matching TRBD1. From germline, CDR1 is SGHTA and CDR2 FQGNSA. This CDR3 has 15 residues. The junction had 4 bases not matched to a gene; V was cut back by 2 bases and J by 2 bases. CDR3 coding DNA: TGTGCCAGCAGCTTACGGGACAGGGTCCCCTACGAGCAGTACTTC. It yields the protein CASSLRDRVPYEQYF.

For this clonotype: A much larger clone differs by one base, so this may be a read error. V usage is TRBV29-1 and J usage is TRBJ2-1; D unresolved. The CDR3 has 11 residues. Germline V lookup: CDR1 SQVTM, CDR2 ANQGSEA. The V end was cut by 4 bases, the J end by 10 bases, with 11 bases between. The CDR3 spells CSVVGSYEQFF. The DNA of the CDR3 is TGCAGCGTTGTGGGTTCCTACGAGCAGTTCTTC.

Comment on this clonotype: A much more abundant neighbour one base away suggests this may be a read error. This chain uses TRBV11-2 with TRBJ2-1; D might be TRBD2 (7 bases). With the DNA end fitting TRBJ2-5 better, the J assignment may be wrong. CDR3 length: 14 amino acids. Germline V lookup: CDR1 SGHAT, CDR2 FQNNGV. In nucleotides, the CDR3 is TGTGCCAGCAGCCCTAGGGGGGGGTTGGAGACCCAGTACTTC. Protein sequence: CASSPRGGLETQYF.

On this clonotype: A read error may produce the germline difference seen at one junction end. The chain is built from TRBV27 and TRBJ2-3; TRBD1 is a possible D gene (6 bases). Germline CDR1 reads MNHEY; CDR2 reads SMNVEV (reference sequence). The CDR3 spans 14 residues. In DNA, the CDR3 is TGTGCCAACAGACCGGACAGCCCCACAGATATGCAGTATTTT. Translation gives CANRPDSPTDMQYF.

In its sample, this clonotype was seen many times. The chain carries TRBV20-1 and TRBJ2-7, with D possibly being TRBD1 or TRBD2 (6 bases each). The CDR3 consists of 15 residues. Trimming left V 3 bases short and J 6 bases short, with 21 bases between. The germline V gene has CDR1 DFQATT and CDR2 SNEGSKA (reference sequence). The CDR3 DNA reads TGCAGTGCTAGGGACGGGCGGGAAAGAGGGGGCGAGCAGTACTTC. Residues: CSARDGRERGGEQYF.

This clonotype showed up many times. This rearrangement joins TRBV3-1 to TRBJ2-3, with D unresolved. The CDR3 is 11 residues long. The germline V and J ends were trimmed by 3 bases and 6 bases, with 4 bases remaining between them. CDR1 and CDR2 from the germline V gene are LGHDT and YNNKEL (reference sequence). DNA for the CDR3: TGTGCCAGCAGCCATTCCGATACGCAGTATTTT. Its translation: CASSHSDTQYF.

There are many counts of this clonotype. The V and J genes are TRBV11-3 and TRBJ2-3; possibly TRBD2 for D (5 bases). The DNA end lines up better with TRBJ2-5; the J call may be wrong. There are 11 residues in the CDR3. Germline values: CDR1 SGHNT, CDR2 YENEEA. CDR3 amino acids: CASISEGTQYF. The CDR3 nucleotides are TGTGCCAGCATTTCTGAGGGGACCCAGTACTTC.

The CDR3 nucleotides read TGTGCCAGCAGTTACTCGGTGGGATCAACTAATGAAAAACTGTTTTTT. It is translated as CASSYSVGSTNEKLFF. This sequence joins TRBV6-5 and TRBJ1-4; no clear D. The germline gives CDR1 MNHEY, CDR2 SVGAGI. CDR3 size: 16 residues. V was clipped by 0 bases and J by 0 bases, with 8 bases between them.